This TCR beta chain was sequenced during a study of T cell responses to AZD1222 COVID-19 vaccine. Deletions cut 0 bases from V and 4 bases from J, with 22 bases between. The CDR3 totals 18 residues. Germline-derived CDR1 and CDR2 are LNHNV and YYDKDF (reference sequence). The protocol was immunoSEQ multiplex PCR, while the TCRdb copy is restricted to in-frame clones and leaves out a portion. The profile covers 130,000 or so clones, with over 90% appearing a single time and roughly 6.6% taken by the ten largest. The sample was peripheral blood, taken on day 0 of AZD1222 vaccination. The sequence was obtained from an adult in good health. The V call is TRBV15, the J call TRBJ2-7, with D possibly being TRBD2 (6 bases). This CDR3 is CATSRDLMGRGNQYEQYF. The CDR3 bases are TGTGCCACCAGCAGAGATCTAATGGGCCGGGGGAATCAGTACGAGCAGTACTTC.